The sequence of this TCR beta chain was determined in a study of tumor-infiltrating lymphocytes in primary liver carcinoma. At the level of the study: Tumors, staged T1-T3 N0M0, spanned about 4 to 11 cm.

Co-extracted RNA and DNA came from 20-30 mg of unsorted bulk tissue. The study's findings and limits: Whereas tumor region pairs overlapped more, tumor-adjacent and tumor-blood pairs overlapped less. Merely about 7.5-25% of top clones occurred in all five tumor regions.

Note on this clonotype: Antigen: not known. A read error may account for a junction end that differs from germline.

Total RNA amounting to roughly 0.5 ug was the source from which TCR beta cDNA was made with a constant-region primer. Three rounds of nested multiplex PCR with slightly modified ARM-PCR produced TCR beta libraries. For about 11 cycles apiece, the opening two PCR rounds ran with TRBV1-TRBV30 forward primers and a C-beta reverse primer. MiXCR, run by TCRdb on the multiplex PCR reads, gives a single entry per CDR3 protein. The table lists fewer than 250,000 distinct CDR3 sequences, approximately 80% of them singletons, with roughly 20% in the top ten. The germline V gene encodes CDR1 ENHRY and CDR2 SYGVKD. The CDR3 consists of 14 residues.

The source is a man between 40 and 49 years old with primary liver carcinoma and hepatitis B virus infection. This chain uses TRBV10-3 with TRBJ2-5, with 7 bases matching TRBD1. The material sequenced was tumor tissue from primary liver carcinoma. CDR3 loop: CAISATGLGETQNF. For the CDR3, the DNA is TGTGCCATCAGTGCGACAGGGTTGGGGGAGACCCAGAACTTC.